The 21 T cell receptor beta chains below come from one sample, sequenced in a study of T cells in Graves' hyperthyroidism and ophthalmopathy (dated 2019 in TCRdb). The library was made by multiplex PCR. Instrument used: Illumina HiSeq 2000. Amplification of TCR beta CDR3 regions was carried out from RNA transcripts. A first-round RT-PCR of the TCR CDR3 used the HTBI primer set with the Qiagen OneStep RT-PCR kit. TCRdb reran the public reads through fastp at Q25 and MiXCR, keeping productive beta chains. Every entry covers one CDR3 protein and lists the most common genes and DNA from its rows. Recorded for this sample are under 450,000 distinct CDR3 sequences; about 13% of them occurred a single time. The ten largest clones represent less than 25% of the sample. Sequenced sample: blood. The origin of the receptors is a man younger than 45 with Graves' hyperthyroidism that later progressed to Graves' ophthalmopathy.

This clonotype was seen many times. The gene calls are TRBV16 and TRBJ1-2, with TRBD1 matching over 7 bases. The V gene's germline CDR1 is KGHSY and CDR2 FQNENV. CDR3 length: 14 residues. The V segment lost 0 bases and the J segment 4 bases; nucleotides outside the gene matches: 2. The CDR3 region is CASSQSWTGYGYTF. Here the CDR3 DNA reads TGTGCCAGCAGCCAATCGTGGACAGGCTATGGCTACACCTTC.

This clonotype was picked up many times. The V gene is TRBV6-1, the J gene TRBJ1-5; 8 bases map to TRBD1. The CDR3 length is 14 residues. V was pared by 5 bases and J by 5 bases, with 5 bases of the junction left unmatched. Germline assignment: CDR1 MNHNS and CDR2 SASEGT. The CDR3, as DNA: TGTGCCAGCAGTAAGGACAGGGCGGATCAGCCCCAGCATTTT. Translated, it gives CASSKDRADQPQHF.

This rearrangement joins TRBV5-1 to TRBJ2-1; D remains ambiguous. The CDR3 totals 14 residues. Trimming removed 2 bases at V and 9 bases at J, with 15 bases between. CDR1 is SGHRS, CDR2 YFSETQ, per germline. CDR3 DNA: TGCGCCAGCAGCTTACACTCGACTGGCATTGAGCAGTTCTTC. Encoded protein: CASSLHSTGIEQFF.

This clonotype was counted a few times. The chain is built from TRBV6-2 or TRBV6-3 and TRBJ2-1, with D unclear. Germline CDR1 is MNHEY and CDR2 is SVGEGT. V lost 5 bases, J lost 2 bases, and 10 bases lay in between. CDR3 length: 14 amino acids. Written as DNA, the CDR3 is TGTGCCAGCAGTACCATTTTTACCTACAATGAGCAGTTCTTC. Its translation: CASSTIFTYNEQFF.

This clonotype was counted only a few times. The chain recombines TRBV7-9 with TRBJ2-3; D is unresolved. CDR3 size: 15 residues. Per germline, CDR1 SEHNR and CDR2 FQNEAQ (reference sequence). V lost 4 bases and J lost 3, with 14 bases in between. In DNA form, the CDR3 reads TGTGCCAGCAGCTCGAGGACCGGTTTGACAGATACGCAGTATTTT. This codes for CASSSRTGLTDTQYF.

This clonotype was recorded at least ten times. The CDR3 DNA follows: TGTGCCAGCAGTTTTTCGGGGGGTGAAGAGCAGTACTTC. This translates into CASSFSGGEEQYF. The chain combines TRBV6-1 with TRBJ2-7; TRBD2 matches 7 bases. From germline, CDR1 is MNHNS and CDR2 SASEGT. This CDR3 is built from 13 residues. J lost 7 bases, V lost 5 bases, and 8 bases had no gene match.

This clonotype was detected only a few times. The CDR3 protein is CATSKSARGGAGANVLTF. In nucleotides, the CDR3 is TGTGCCACCAGCAAGAGCGCTAGGGGGGGAGCGGGGGCCAACGTCCTGACTTTC. The V and J genes are TRBV15 and TRBJ2-6, with D perhaps TRBD2 (7 bases). Looked up from germline, CDR1 is LNHNV and CDR2 is YYDKDF (reference sequence). This CDR3 has 18 residues. V was pared by 4 bases and J by 4 bases, with 20 bases between.

The chain employs TRBV30 and TRBJ2-5; D not resolved. The CDR3 runs 13 residues. Looked up from germline, CDR1 is GTSNPN and CDR2 is SVGIG (reference sequence). V lost 0 bases and J lost 2, with 7 bases in between. The CDR3 DNA is TGTGCCTGGAGTGTAAACAGTCAAGAGACCCAGTACTTC. This gives the protein CAWSVNSQETQYF.

The CDR3 loop reads CSAGWGDSFLSGANVLTF. The CDR3 DNA is TGCAGTGCTGGTTGGGGGGACAGCTTTCTATCGGGGGCCAACGTCCTGACTTTC. The chain has TRBV20-1 and TRBJ2-6, with D possibly being TRBD1 (7 bases). Germline lookup yields CDR1 DFQATT and CDR2 SNEGSKA (reference sequence). The CDR3 totals 18 residues. V was pared by 5 bases and J by 4 bases, with 24 bases between.

This clonotype was detected many times. CDR3 in DNA: TGCAGTGCTAGGCACAGGGAGTGGACTGAAGCTTTCTTT. Encoded protein: CSARHREWTEAFF. This chain connects TRBV20-1 to TRBJ1-1; the D gene is possibly TRBD1 (6 bases). The CDR3 totals 13 residues. V was cut by 3 bases and J by 5 bases, with 13 bases left in between. Per the germline V gene, CDR1 is DFQATT and CDR2 is SNEGSKA (reference sequence).

This clonotype was picked up many times. The CDR3 is CASSIRGKGEKLFF. CDR3 bases: TGTGCCAGCAGCATCAGGGGGAAGGGTGAAAAACTGTTTTTT. V is TRBV12-3 or TRBV12-4 and J is TRBJ1-4; TRBD1 matches at 7 bases. CDR3 length equals 14 residues. J gave up 7 bases and V 6 bases, and 8 bases lay outside the gene matches.

This clonotype was observed many times. This chain links TRBV7-2 with TRBJ1-5; D uncertain. CDR1 SGHTA and CDR2 FQGNSA come from the germline V gene. The CDR3 runs to 13 residues. The germline V and J ends were trimmed by 1 base and 6 bases, with 7 bases remaining between them. The CDR3 sequence is CASSLGVRQPQHF. The CDR3 DNA reads as TGTGCCAGCAGCTTAGGGGTACGTCAGCCCCAGCATTTT.

The chain couples TRBV12-3 or TRBV12-4 to TRBJ2-1, with 11 positions matching TRBD2. The CDR3 covers 15 residues. J lost 6 bases, V lost 6 bases, and 7 bases had no gene match. This CDR3 reads CASRSSGGASNEQFF. The CDR3, as DNA: TGTGCCAGCAGGAGTAGCGGGGGGGCCTCCAATGAGCAGTTCTTC.

This clonotype was seen a handful of times. The rearrangement uses TRBV3-1 and TRBJ2-5; a possible D gene is TRBD2 (6 bases). The CDR3 consists of 14 residues. Per the germline V gene, CDR1 is LGHDT and CDR2 is YNNKEL (reference sequence). The V end was cut by 0 bases, the J end by 5 bases, with 10 bases between. As DNA, the CDR3 is TGTGCCAGCAGCCAAGATGGAGGGGTGGAGACCCAGTACTTC. It codes for CASSQDGGVETQYF.

This clonotype has only one observation. The chain uses TRBV6-1 and TRBJ1-3; a possible D gene is TRBD1 (6 bases). The V end was cut by 10 bases, the J end by 7 bases, with 20 bases between. This CDR3 is built from 14 residues. Germline V gives CDR1 MNHNS, CDR2 SASEGT. The chain's CDR3 is CATVGDTVLNTIYF. CDR3 DNA sequence: TGTGCCACCGTTGGGGACACGGTTTTGAACACCATATATTTT.

The J gene is TRBJ2-2, the V gene TRBV2, with D possibly being TRBD1 (6 bases). Germline values: CDR1 SNHLY, CDR2 FYNNEI. The CDR3 sequence is 14 residues long. Trimming stripped 1 base from V and 4 bases from J, with 7 bases between. CDR3 loop: CASSEGGGTGELFF. CDR3 DNA sequence: TGTGCCAGCAGTGAAGGAGGGGGCACCGGGGAGCTGTTTTTT. Using reference TRBV2 and TRBJ2-2 for the parts outside the CDR3, the full variable domain is EPEVTQTPSHQVTQMGQEVILRCVPISNHLYFYWYRQILGQKVEFLVSFYNNEISEKSEIFDDQFSVERPDGSNFTLKIRSTKLEDSAMYFCASSEGGGTGELFFGEGSRLTVL.

The chain carries TRBV9 and TRBJ2-6; no clear D. CDR3 length equals 18 residues. CDR1 SGDLS and CDR2 YYNGEE come from the germline V gene. Trimming stripped 3 bases from V and 0 bases from J, with 16 bases between. In nucleotides, the CDR3 is TGTGCCAGCAGCGCCTCTTCTGAGTACAGCTCTGGGGCCAACGTCCTGACTTTC. Its translation: CASSASSEYSSGANVLTF. Supplemented by reference TRBV9 and TRBJ2-6, the full variable domain reads DSGVTQTPKHLITATGQRVTLRCSPRSGDLSVYWYQQSLDQGLQFLIQYYNGEERAKGNILERFSAQQFPDLHSELNLSSLELGDSALYFCASSASSEYSSGANVLTFGAGSRLTVL.

This clonotype came up many times. The rearrangement links TRBV6-5 to TRBJ2-7, with TRBD2 matching 11 bases. Trimming at V came to 0 bases and at J to 4 bases, leaving 11 bases not matched to a gene. The CDR3 runs to 18 residues. The germline V gene encodes CDR1 MNHEY and CDR2 SVGAGI. The CDR3 loop reads CASSYSRLAGGSKYEQYF. CDR3 bases: TGTGCCAGCAGTTACTCCAGGCTAGCGGGGGGTAGTAAGTACGAGCAGTACTTC.

This clonotype was seen ten or more times. The rearrangement links TRBV5-1 to TRBJ1-4, with 12 bases matching TRBD1. This CDR3 spans 14 amino acids. V gave up 4 bases and J gave up 6 bases; unmatched junction bases: 1. Per germline, CDR1 SGHRS and CDR2 YFSETQ. The CDR3 bases are TGCGCCAGCAGCAGGGACAGGGGGCATGAAAAACTGTTTTTT. Amino acids: CASSRDRGHEKLFF.

This clonotype was counted a single time. The CDR3: CASSLVVGTGYESNYGYTF. CDR3 nucleotides: TGTGCCAGCAGCTTAGTGGTGGGGACAGGGTATGAGTCTAACTATGGCTACACCTTC. The chain has TRBV7-8 and TRBJ1-2; 9 bases are shared with TRBD1. Germline CDR1 SGHVS, CDR2 FQNEAQ. J lost 0 bases, V lost 1 base, and 12 bases had no gene match. The CDR3 extends over 19 amino acids.

The table lists this clonotype with a count of one. This chain links TRBV5-1 with TRBJ2-1, with D possibly matching TRBD2 (6 bases). Deletions cut 1 base from V and 4 bases from J, with 9 bases between. The germline gives CDR1 SGHRS, CDR2 YFSETQ. This CDR3 contains 14 residues. The CDR3 is CASSLWDSYNEQFF. Here the CDR3 DNA reads TGCGCCAGCAGCTTGTGGGACTCTTACAATGAGCAGTTCTTC.